The 14 T cell receptor beta chains below were found in one sample sequenced in a study of blood T cell repertoires in COVID-19. Generated by immunoSEQ multiplex PCR, the TCRdb table keeps only in-frame clones and is missing some. In the table there are roughly 100,000 clones, 76% of which are singletons. Specimen: peripheral blood. These receptors all stem from a man at least 80 years old with COVID-19, enrolled during active disease.

This clone appeared once. The chain links TRBV11-3 to TRBJ1-1; TRBD1 matches at 7 bases. V gave up 0 bases and J gave up 7 bases; unmatched junction bases: 2. The CDR3 runs to 13 residues. Germline V gene lookup returns CDR1 SGHNT and CDR2 YENEEA. The DNA of the CDR3 is TGTGCCAGCAGCTTAGATCACAGGGGTGAAGCTTTCTTT. Protein product: CASSLDHRGEAFF.

The CDR3 protein is CASSVETGTYEQYF. In nucleotides, the CDR3 is TGTGCCAGCAGCGTAGAAACAGGAACCTACGAGCAGTACTTC. The chain joins TRBV9 to TRBJ2-7, with D possibly being TRBD1 (5 bases). The germline gives CDR1 SGDLS, CDR2 YYNGEE. CDR3 length: 14 residues. Trimming shortened V by 0 bases and J by 2 bases, and 9 bases separated the two germline ends.

The chain has TRBV11-1 and TRBJ2-5, with TRBD1 identical over 7 bases. J gave up 1 base and V 4 bases, and 3 bases lay outside the gene matches. In germline, CDR1 is SGHAT, CDR2 FQDESV (reference sequence). This CDR3 has 14 residues. In DNA form, the CDR3 reads TGTGCCAGCAGCTCGGGACAGACCCAAGAGACCCAGTACTTC. Protein sequence: CASSSGQTQETQYF. Full variable domain (remainder filled in from reference TRBV11-1 and TRBJ2-5): EAEVAQSPRYKITEKSQAVAFWCDPISGHATLYWYRQILGQGPELLVQFQDESVVDDSQLPKDRFSAERLKGVDSTLKIQPAELGDSAMYLCASSSGQTQETQYFGPGTRLLVL.

This clone occurred a few times. This rearrangement joins TRBV3-1 (or the pseudogene TRBV3-2) to TRBJ1-1; D might be TRBD1 (5 bases). Germline V gives CDR1 LGHDT, CDR2 YNNKEL (reference sequence). This CDR3 spans 12 amino acids. Between the trimmed V and J ends, which lost 6 bases and 5 bases, there was a span of 10 bases. CDR3 bases: TGTGCCAGCAGGTCGACAGCGACTGAAGCTTTCTTT. This codes for CASRSTATEAFF.

The genes are TRBV5-1 and TRBJ2-1, with 7 bases matching TRBD2. The CDR3 consists of 15 residues. Losses at the gene ends were 4 bases for V and 4 bases for J; bases not matched to a gene: 8. CDR1 is SGHRS, CDR2 YFSETQ, per germline. The CDR3: CASSPGGGSYNEQFF. The DNA for the CDR3 is TGCGCCAGCAGCCCGGGGGGAGGGTCTTACAATGAGCAGTTCTTC. Looking up the rest from reference TRBV5-1 and TRBJ2-1 gives the full variable domain: KAGVTQTPRYLIKTRGQQVTLSCSPISGHRSVSWYQQTPGQGLQFLFEYFSETQRNKGNFPGRFSGRQFSNSRSEMNVSTLELGDSALYLCASSPGGGSYNEQFFGPGTRLTVL.

The chain employs TRBV18 and TRBJ2-1; TRBD1 matches 7 bases. The V gene's germline CDR1 is KGHSH and CDR2 LQKENI. The V gene end was trimmed by 3 bases and the J gene end by 8 bases; junction bases not matched to a gene: 10. The CDR3 length is 15 residues. This chain's CDR3 is CASSPRDRLVDEQFF. The CDR3 nucleotides read TGTGCCAGCTCACCCCGGGACAGATTAGTCGATGAGCAGTTCTTC.

This clone was seen only a few times. The V call is TRBV6-5, the J call TRBJ2-3; 8 bases align to TRBD1. Germline assignment: CDR1 MNHEY and CDR2 SVGAGI. The trim removed 6 bases at V and 2 bases at J, leaving 7 bases unmatched. This CDR3 has 15 residues. CDR3 nucleotide sequence: TGTGCCAGCAGATACCGGGACAGGTACACAGATACGCAGTATTTT. Its translation is CASRYRDRYTDTQYF.

The rearrangement joins TRBV4-1 to TRBJ2-2; no clear D gene. Germline CDR1 is MGHRA and CDR2 is YSYEKL. The germline V and J ends were trimmed by 2 bases and 4 bases, with 11 bases remaining between them. The CDR3 is 15 amino acids. In DNA form, the CDR3 reads TGCGCCAGCAGCCAACAGTGGGCCGGCACCGGGGAGCTGTTTTTT. Amino acid sequence: CASSQQWAGTGELFF.

The chain couples TRBV5-1 to TRBJ2-3; no reliable D call. V lost 0 bases to trimming and J lost 1 base, with 12 bases between them. The CDR3 covers 16 residues. Germline V gives CDR1 SGHRS, CDR2 YFSETQ. The CDR3 DNA reads TGCGCCAGCAGCTTGGCCACGGGTTACGGCACAGATACGCAGTATTTT. This codes for CASSLATGYGTDTQYF.

In the case of this clone: At one end the junction does not follow the germline gene, possibly because of a read error. The V and J genes are TRBV4-2 and TRBJ2-7; the match to TRBD2 covers 9 bases. Germline V gene data show CDR1 as LGHNA and CDR2 as YNFKEQ. The CDR3 length is 16 residues. The CDR3 DNA is TGTGCCAGCAGACAAGAGGCTAGCGGGGCTACCTACGAGCAGTACTTC. Encoded protein: CASRQEASGATYEQYF.

The chain combines TRBV7-8 with TRBJ2-1; tentative D call: TRBD2 (6 bases). Germline V gene sequence: CDR1 SGHVS, CDR2 FQNEAQ. The germline V and J ends were trimmed by 5 bases and 8 bases, with 16 bases remaining between them. This CDR3 region has 14 residues. The CDR3 DNA sequence: TGTGCCAGCAGCGCGGGACTGGGGAAGGATGAGCAGTTCTTC. Amino acids: CASSAGLGKDEQFF.

The rearrangement joins TRBV11-2 to TRBJ2-7; maybe TRBD1 (6 bases). Germline V gene sequence: CDR1 SGHAT, CDR2 FQNNGV. V gave up 1 base and J gave up 5 bases, with 12 bases separating them. The CDR3 extends over 14 amino acids. CDR3 DNA: TGTGCCAGCAGCTTAGCGTACAGGGACCACGAGCAGTACTTC. Encoded protein: CASSLAYRDHEQYF. Based on the CDR3 plus reference TRBV11-2 and TRBJ2-7, the full variable domain is EAGVAQSPRYKIIEKRQSVAFWCNPISGHATLYWYQQILGQGPKLLIQFQNNGVVDDSQLPKDRFSAERLKGVDSTLKIQPAKLEDSAVYLCASSLAYRDHEQYFGPGTRLTVT.

The chain is built from TRBV12-3 or TRBV12-4 and TRBJ1-5; D is uncertain. The CDR3 contains 13 residues. Trimming cost V 0 bases and J 7 bases, with 7 bases left between them. The CDR3 DNA is TGTGCCAGCAGTTTAGCGTACTGGCAGCCCCAGCATTTT. Translating gives CASSLAYWQPQHF.

V usage is TRBV19 and J usage is TRBJ2-1, with TRBD2 matching over 9 bases. CDR1 and CDR2 (germline): LNHDA, SQIVND (reference sequence). With V trimmed by 7 bases and J by 4 bases, 8 bases remained unmatched. The CDR3 is made up of 15 amino acids. The CDR3 spells CASKGVTSGYNEQFF. The CDR3 nucleotides read TGTGCCAGTAAGGGAGTGACTAGCGGTTACAATGAGCAGTTCTTC. The whole variable domain, filled in from reference TRBV19 and TRBJ2-1, reads DGGITQSPKYLFRKEGQNVTLSCEQNLNHDAMYWYRQDPGQGLRLIYYSQIVNDFQKGDIAEGYSVSREKKESFPLTVTSAQKNPTAFYLCASKGVTSGYNEQFFGPGTRLTVL.